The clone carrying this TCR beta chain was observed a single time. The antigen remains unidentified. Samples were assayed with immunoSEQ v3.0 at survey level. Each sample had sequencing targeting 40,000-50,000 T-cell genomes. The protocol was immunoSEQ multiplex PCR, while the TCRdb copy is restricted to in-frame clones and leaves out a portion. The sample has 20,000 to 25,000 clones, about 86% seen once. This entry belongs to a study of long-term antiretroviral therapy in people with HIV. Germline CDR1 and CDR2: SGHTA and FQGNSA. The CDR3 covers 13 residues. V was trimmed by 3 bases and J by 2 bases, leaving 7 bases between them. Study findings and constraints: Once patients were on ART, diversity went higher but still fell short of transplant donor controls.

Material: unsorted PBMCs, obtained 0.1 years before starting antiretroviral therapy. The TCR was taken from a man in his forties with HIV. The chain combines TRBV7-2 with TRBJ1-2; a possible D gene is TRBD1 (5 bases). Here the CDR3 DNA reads TGTGCCAGCAGCTTGAGGGGCAACTATGGCTACACCTTC. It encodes CASSLRGNYGYTF.